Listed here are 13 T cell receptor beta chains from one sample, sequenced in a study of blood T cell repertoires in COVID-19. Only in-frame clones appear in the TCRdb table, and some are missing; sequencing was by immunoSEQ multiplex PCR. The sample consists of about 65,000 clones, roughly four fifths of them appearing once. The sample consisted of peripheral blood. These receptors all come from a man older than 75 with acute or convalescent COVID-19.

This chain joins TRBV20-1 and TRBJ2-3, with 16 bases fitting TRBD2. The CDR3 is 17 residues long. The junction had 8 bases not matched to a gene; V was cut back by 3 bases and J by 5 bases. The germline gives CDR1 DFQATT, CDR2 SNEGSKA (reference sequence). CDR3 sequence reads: CSASMSGTSGGVDTQYF. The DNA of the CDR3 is TGCAGTGCTAGTATGTCCGGGACTAGCGGGGGGGTAGATACGCAGTATTTT.

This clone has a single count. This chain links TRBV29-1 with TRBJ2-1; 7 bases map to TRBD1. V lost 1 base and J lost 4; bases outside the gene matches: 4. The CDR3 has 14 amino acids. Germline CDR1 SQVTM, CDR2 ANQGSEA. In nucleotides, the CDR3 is TGCAGCGTTGAAGCAACAGGGGATTACAATGAGCAGTTCTTC. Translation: CSVEATGDYNEQFF.

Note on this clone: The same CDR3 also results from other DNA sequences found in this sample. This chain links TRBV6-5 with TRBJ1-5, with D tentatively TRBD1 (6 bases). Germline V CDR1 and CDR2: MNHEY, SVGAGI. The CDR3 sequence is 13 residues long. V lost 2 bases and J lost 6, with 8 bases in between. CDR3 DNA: TGTGCCAGCAGTTACAGCAGGGGTCAGCCCCAGCATTTT. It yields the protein CASSYSRGQPQHF.

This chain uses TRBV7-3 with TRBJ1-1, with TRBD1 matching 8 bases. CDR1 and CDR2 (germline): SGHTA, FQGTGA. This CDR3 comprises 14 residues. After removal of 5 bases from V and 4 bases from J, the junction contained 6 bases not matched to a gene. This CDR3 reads CASSVQGDGTEAFF. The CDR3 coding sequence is TGTGCCAGCAGCGTACAGGGGGACGGCACTGAAGCTTTCTTT.

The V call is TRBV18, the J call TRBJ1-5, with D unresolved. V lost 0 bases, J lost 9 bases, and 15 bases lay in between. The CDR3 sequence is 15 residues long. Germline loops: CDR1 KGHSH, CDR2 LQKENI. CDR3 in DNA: TGTGCCAGCTCACCACCGGGTAAAGGCCGAGGGCCCCAGCATTTT. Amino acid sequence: CASSPPGKGRGPQHF.

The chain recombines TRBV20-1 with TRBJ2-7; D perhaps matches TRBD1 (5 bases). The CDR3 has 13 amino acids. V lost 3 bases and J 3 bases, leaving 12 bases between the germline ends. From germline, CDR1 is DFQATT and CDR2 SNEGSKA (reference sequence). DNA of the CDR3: TGCAGTGCTAGTACCGACAGCAACTACGAGCAGTACTTC. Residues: CSASTDSNYEQYF.

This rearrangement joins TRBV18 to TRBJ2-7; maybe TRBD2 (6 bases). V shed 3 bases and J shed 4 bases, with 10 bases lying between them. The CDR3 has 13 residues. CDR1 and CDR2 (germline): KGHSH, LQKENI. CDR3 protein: CASSPRDRYEQYF. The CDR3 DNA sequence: TGTGCCAGCTCACCGCGGGACCGTTACGAGCAGTACTTC.

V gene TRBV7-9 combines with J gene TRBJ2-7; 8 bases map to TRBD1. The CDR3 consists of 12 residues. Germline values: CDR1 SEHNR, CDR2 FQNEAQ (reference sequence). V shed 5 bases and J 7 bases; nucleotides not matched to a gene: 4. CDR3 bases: TGTGCCAGCAGCCGACAGGGGAGGGAGCAGTACTTC. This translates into CASSRQGREQYF.

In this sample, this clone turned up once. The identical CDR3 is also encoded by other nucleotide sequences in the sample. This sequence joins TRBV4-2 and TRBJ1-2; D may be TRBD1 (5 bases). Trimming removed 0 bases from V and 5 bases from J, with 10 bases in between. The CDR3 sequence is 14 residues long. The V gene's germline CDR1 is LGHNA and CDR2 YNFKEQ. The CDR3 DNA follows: TGTGCCAGCAGCCAAGATCCGGGGGGTTATGGCTACACCTTC. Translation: CASSQDPGGYGYTF.

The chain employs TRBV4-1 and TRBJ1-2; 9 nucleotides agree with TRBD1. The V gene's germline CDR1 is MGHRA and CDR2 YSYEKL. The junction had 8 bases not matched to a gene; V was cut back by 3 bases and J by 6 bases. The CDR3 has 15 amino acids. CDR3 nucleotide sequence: TGCGCCAGCAGCCAGTCTGGTCGGGACAGGGATGGCTACACCTTC. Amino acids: CASSQSGRDRDGYTF.

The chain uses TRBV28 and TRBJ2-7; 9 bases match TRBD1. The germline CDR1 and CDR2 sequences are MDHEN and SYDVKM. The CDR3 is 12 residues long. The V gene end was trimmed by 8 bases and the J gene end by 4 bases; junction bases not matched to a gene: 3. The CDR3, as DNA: TGTGCCAGCGGACAGGGGCGGTACGAGCAGTACTTC. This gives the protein CASGQGRYEQYF.

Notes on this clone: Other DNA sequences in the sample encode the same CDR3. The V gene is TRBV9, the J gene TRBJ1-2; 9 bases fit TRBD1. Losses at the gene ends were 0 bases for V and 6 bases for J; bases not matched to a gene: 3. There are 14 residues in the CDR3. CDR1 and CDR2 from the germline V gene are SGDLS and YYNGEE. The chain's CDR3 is CASSVGRTGDGYTF. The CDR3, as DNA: TGTGCCAGCAGCGTAGGTAGGACAGGGGATGGCTACACCTTC.

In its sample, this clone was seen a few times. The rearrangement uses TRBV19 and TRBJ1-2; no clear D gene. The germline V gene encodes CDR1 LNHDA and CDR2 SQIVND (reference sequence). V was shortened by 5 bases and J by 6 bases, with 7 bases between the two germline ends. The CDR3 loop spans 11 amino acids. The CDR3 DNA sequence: TGTGCCAGTAGTTACGGAGATGGCTACACCTTC. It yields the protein CASSYGDGYTF.